This T cell receptor (beta chain) was sequenced in a study of cytomegalovirus exposure and HLA in healthy donors. A multiplex PCR was run with 60 Vbeta primers and 13 Jbeta primers. Generated by immunoSEQ multiplex PCR, the TCRdb table keeps only in-frame clones and is missing some. The sample holds about 100,000 clones, 81% seen once. CDR1 and CDR2 (germline): SGHDT, YYEEEE. V was pared by 0 bases and J by 6 bases, with 7 bases between. The CDR3 is 13 amino acids. The J gene is TRBJ1-3, the V gene TRBV5-6; no definite D call. The material sequenced was PBMCs. This TCR came from a man in his forties in good health and CMV-seropositive. The CDR3 spells CASSLDRANTIYF. The CDR3 DNA reads as TGTGCCAGCAGCTTGGACAGAGCAAACACCATATATTTT.